The TCR beta chain described here comes from a study of blood T cell repertoires in COVID-19. About the study: Researchers got acute and convalescent COVID-19 samples from the United States, Italy and Spain. T cells, B-cell-depleted T cells, or PBMCs provided the cDNA or gDNA that served as material.

In the authors' workflow: Reference gene primer amplification gave estimated nucleated cell counts. Profiled with immunoSEQ multiplex PCR; TCRdb holds only in-frame clones, not every one. That table supplies the V and J calls and clone size; D and trimming were determined from the DNA. Among over 30,000 clones listed, 90% were seen once. V was cut by 2 bases and J by 8 bases, with 16 bases left in between. The germline V gene encodes CDR1 SGHKS and CDR2 YYEKEE (reference sequence). The CDR3 length is 14 residues. This clonotype originated in a man aged 65 to 85 with active or convalescent COVID-19. The sample taken for sequencing was peripheral blood. The chain joins TRBV5-5 to TRBJ1-2; D perhaps matches TRBD1 (5 bases). This CDR3 reads CASSFGGRVDGYTF. In DNA, the CDR3 is TGTGCCAGCAGCTTTGGTGGCAGGGTCGACGGCTACACCTTC.